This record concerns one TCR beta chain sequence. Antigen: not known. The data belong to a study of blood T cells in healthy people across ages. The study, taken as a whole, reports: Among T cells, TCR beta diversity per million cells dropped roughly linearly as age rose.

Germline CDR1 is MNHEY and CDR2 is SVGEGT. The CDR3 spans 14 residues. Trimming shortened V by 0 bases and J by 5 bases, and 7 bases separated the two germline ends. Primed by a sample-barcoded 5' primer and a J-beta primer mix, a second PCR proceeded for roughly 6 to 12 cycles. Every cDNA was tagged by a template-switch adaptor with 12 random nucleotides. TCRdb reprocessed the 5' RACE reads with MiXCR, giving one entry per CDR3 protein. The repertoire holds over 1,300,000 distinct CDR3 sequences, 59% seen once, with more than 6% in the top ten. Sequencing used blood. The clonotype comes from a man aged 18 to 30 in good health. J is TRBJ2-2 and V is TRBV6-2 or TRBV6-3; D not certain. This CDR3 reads CASSYSRETGELFF. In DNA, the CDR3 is TGTGCCAGCAGTTACTCGAGAGAGACCGGGGAGCTGTTTTTT.